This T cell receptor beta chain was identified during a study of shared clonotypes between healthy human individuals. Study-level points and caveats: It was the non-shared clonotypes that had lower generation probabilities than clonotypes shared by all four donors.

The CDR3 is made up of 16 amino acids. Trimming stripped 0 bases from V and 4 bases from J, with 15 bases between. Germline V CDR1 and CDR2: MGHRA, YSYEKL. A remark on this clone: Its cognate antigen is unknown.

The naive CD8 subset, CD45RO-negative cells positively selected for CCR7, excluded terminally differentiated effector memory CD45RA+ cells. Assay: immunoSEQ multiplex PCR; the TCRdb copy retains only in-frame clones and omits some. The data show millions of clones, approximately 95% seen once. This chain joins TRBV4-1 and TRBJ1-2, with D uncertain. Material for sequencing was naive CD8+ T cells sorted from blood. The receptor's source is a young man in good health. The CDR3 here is CASSQEWTEPAYGYTF. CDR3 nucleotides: TGCGCCAGCAGCCAAGAATGGACCGAACCAGCCTATGGCTACACCTTC.